This passage covers 6 T cell receptor beta chains from one sample sequenced in a study of cytomegalovirus exposure and HLA in healthy donors. The PCR made use of 60 Vbeta and 13 Jbeta primers. Data came from immunoSEQ multiplex PCR; TCRdb stores just in-frame clones and leaves some out. The data hold under 55,000 clones, with about 78% observed a single time. The specimen was PBMCs. These receptors came from a man younger than 45 in good health and CMV-seropositive.

The chain employs TRBV9 and TRBJ2-7; weak D call: TRBD1 (5 bases). Trimming shortened V by 4 bases and J by 4 bases, and 12 bases separated the two germline ends. CDR3 size: 13 residues. Germline V CDR1 and CDR2: SGDLS, YYNGEE. CDR3 protein: CASSPRVEYEQYF. CDR3 DNA: TGTGCCAGCAGCCCCAGGGTTGAGTACGAGCAGTACTTC.

The chain combines TRBV30 with TRBJ1-5; D remains unclear. There are 13 residues in the CDR3. V lost 5 bases, J lost 7 bases, and 15 bases lay in between. Germline CDR1 and CDR2: GTSNPN and SVGIG (reference sequence). The CDR3 coding sequence is TGTGCCTGGTCATCAGTTCGGGGACAGCCCCAGCATTTT. Translated, it gives CAWSSVRGQPQHF.

This sequence joins TRBV6-5 and TRBJ2-5, with D maybe TRBD2 (6 bases). The V gene's germline CDR1 is MNHEY and CDR2 SVGAGI. The V and J ends lost 7 bases and 5 bases respectively, with 14 bases between them. CDR3 length: 13 amino acids. The CDR3: CASTGTRRETQYF. The CDR3 DNA reads TGTGCCAGCACCGGGACTCGACGGGAGACCCAGTACTTC.

V gene TRBV7-3 combines with J gene TRBJ2-1, with no clear D. V was clipped by 6 bases and J by 4 bases, with 7 bases between them. The CDR3 totals 12 residues. Germline-derived CDR1 and CDR2 are SGHTA and FQGTGA. The CDR3 bases are TGTGCCAGCAGTTCCCAATACAATGAGCAGTTCTTC. Its translation is CASSSQYNEQFF.

The chain is built from TRBV9 and TRBJ1-1, with D possibly being TRBD1 (5 bases). The CDR3 runs to 14 residues. V was clipped by 6 bases and J by 0 bases, with 12 bases between them. Looked up from germline, CDR1 is SGDLS and CDR2 is YYNGEE. The CDR3 DNA is TGTGCCAGCACCCCCGGGGGGGTGAACACTGAAGCTTTCTTT. Its translation is CASTPGGVNTEAFF.

This clone was seen more than once but under ten times. The chain has TRBV6-4 and TRBJ1-1, with D perhaps TRBD1 (5 bases). Germline V gene data show CDR1 as MRHNA and CDR2 as SNTAGT. The CDR3 loop spans 13 amino acids. With 6 bases removed from V and 3 bases from J, the gap between germline ends came to 11 bases. CDR3 residues: CASSVFRDTEAFF. The CDR3 nucleotides read TGTGCCAGCAGCGTCTTCAGGGACACTGAAGCTTTCTTT.